This T cell receptor (beta chain) stems from a study of cytomegalovirus exposure and HLA in healthy donors. Profiling relied on immunoSEQ multiplex PCR, and the TCRdb table lists in-frame clones only, not all of them. The table shows over 200,000 clones, with 90% occurring only once. The donors were part of the roughly 130-subject validation cohort, which stood apart from the approximately 640-subject first cohort. CDR1 SEHNR and CDR2 FQNEAQ come from the germline V gene (reference sequence). The CDR3 length is 13 residues. V trimming: 7 bases; J trimming: 4 bases; junction bases outside the gene matches: 4.

The sequence derives from a woman between 18 and 29 years old in good health and CMV-seronegative. The sample taken for sequencing was PBMCs. J is TRBJ2-3 and V is TRBV7-9; 8 bases line up with TRBD2. As DNA, the CDR3 is TGTGCCAGCATCCGGGGGGGGTCAGATACGCAGTATTTT. Amino acid sequence: CASIRGGSDTQYF.